Below are 13 T cell receptor beta chains sequenced from a single sample in a study of siplizumab effects on memory and regulatory T cells. Generated by immunoSEQ multiplex PCR, the TCRdb table keeps only in-frame clones and is missing some. Among more than 95,000 clones listed, over 85% were seen once. Source material: Tregs sorted from blood. The receptor set was obtained from a human donor in good health.

The V call is TRBV7-9, the J call TRBJ2-3; possibly TRBD2 for D (7 bases). Trimming stripped 7 bases from V and 9 bases from J, with 14 bases between. The CDR3 loop spans 12 amino acids. Germline CDR1 and CDR2: SEHNR and FQNEAQ (reference sequence). The CDR3 DNA is TGTGCCAGCACTATAGGGGGAGGGACGCAGTATTTT. Translated, it gives CASTIGGGTQYF.

V usage is TRBV11-1 and J usage is TRBJ1-5; D not certain. The CDR3 has 12 amino acids. The germline gives CDR1 SGHAT, CDR2 FQDESV (reference sequence). Between the trimmed V and J ends, which lost 5 bases and 4 bases, there was a span of 6 bases. CDR3 DNA sequence: TGTGCCAGCAGCGCCCTAAATCAGCCCCAGCATTTT. Translating gives CASSALNQPQHF.

The rearrangement links TRBV6-6 to TRBJ1-3; 7 bases line up with TRBD1. Germline V CDR1 and CDR2: MNHNY, SVGAGI (reference sequence). The CDR3 length is 13 residues. V lost 8 bases and J lost 7; bases outside the gene matches: 8. The CDR3 DNA is TGTGCCAGCTTCACAGGGGCGGGGAACACCATATATTTT. Amino acids: CASFTGAGNTIYF.

This chain connects TRBV7-9 to TRBJ2-1; D possibly corresponds to TRBD1 (5 bases). Germline CDR1 reads SEHNR; CDR2 reads FQNEAQ (reference sequence). V lost 5 bases to trimming and J lost 7 bases, with 9 bases between them. This CDR3 is 12 amino acids long. CDR3 amino acids: CASSMGRNEQFF. The CDR3 DNA sequence: TGTGCCAGCAGCATGGGGCGAAATGAGCAGTTCTTC.

The chain is built from TRBV30 and TRBJ1-1, with D tentatively TRBD1 (5 bases). Trimming shortened V by 3 bases and J by 8 bases, and 13 bases separated the two germline ends. This CDR3 region has 12 residues. The germline V gene encodes CDR1 GTSNPN and CDR2 SVGIG (reference sequence). The chain's CDR3 is CAWRSGYLEAFF. For the CDR3, the DNA is TGTGCCTGGAGGTCAGGGTATCTCGAAGCTTTCTTT. Filled out from reference TRBV30 and TRBJ1-1, the complete variable domain reads SQTIHQWPATLVQPVGSPLSLECTVEGTSNPNLYWYRQAAGRGLQLLFYSVGIGQISSEVPQNLSASRPQDRQFILSSKKLLLSDSGFYLCAWRSGYLEAFFGQGTRLTVV.

This chain uses TRBV19 with TRBJ1-4; no firm D call. The CDR3 extends over 15 amino acids. Germline CDR1 and CDR2: LNHDA and SQIVND (reference sequence). V was shortened by 4 bases and J by 0 bases, with 9 bases between the two germline ends. CDR3 sequence: CASSTLTPTNEKLFF. The DNA for the CDR3 is TGTGCCAGTAGTACGTTGACACCAACTAATGAAAAACTGTTTTTT.

This rearrangement joins TRBV6-5 to TRBJ2-7; D possibly corresponds to TRBD1 (5 bases). CDR1 MNHEY and CDR2 SVGAGI come from the germline V gene. Between the trimmed V and J ends, which lost 4 bases and 2 bases, there was a span of 12 bases. The CDR3 totals 14 residues. The CDR3 protein is CASSFSPTAYEQYF. CDR3 DNA sequence: TGTGCCAGCAGTTTCAGTCCGACAGCCTACGAGCAGTACTTC.

The chain employs TRBV27 and TRBJ2-5; D may match TRBD1 or TRBD2 (6 bases each). The CDR3 contains 19 residues. Per germline, CDR1 MNHEY and CDR2 SMNVEV (reference sequence). V was clipped by 5 bases and J by 5 bases, with 30 bases between them. The CDR3 coding sequence is TGTGCCAGCAGTATTTTTCCGCCTCCGACAGGCCCGGCGGGGGAGACCCAGTACTTC. Its translation: CASSIFPPPTGPAGETQYF.

This chain uses TRBV10-3 with TRBJ1-2; 8 positions agree with TRBD1. V lost 6 bases, J lost 0 bases, and 3 bases stayed unmatched. This CDR3 has 14 residues. The germline V gene has CDR1 ENHRY and CDR2 SYGVKD. CDR3: CAISGTGPNYGYTF. DNA for the CDR3: TGTGCCATCAGCGGGACAGGCCCTAACTATGGCTACACCTTC.

Only one count was recorded for this clone. V gene TRBV18 combines with J gene TRBJ2-5; D uncertain. Germline V CDR1 and CDR2: KGHSH, LQKENI. Trimming pared 2 bases from V and 2 bases from J, leaving 9 bases between. CDR3 length: 14 residues. CDR3 DNA: TGTGCCAGCTCACCAGACATTTCTCAAGAGACCCAGTACTTC. This translates into CASSPDISQETQYF.

The count of this clone is one. V is TRBV7-2 and J is TRBJ2-1; D remains unclear. This CDR3 has 15 residues. CDR1 is SGHTA and CDR2 is FQGNSA in the germline V gene. V dropped 0 bases and J dropped 0 bases, with 6 bases sitting between them. This CDR3 reads CASSLAGTSYNEQFF. The CDR3 nucleotides read TGTGCCAGCAGCTTAGCGGGAACCTCCTACAATGAGCAGTTCTTC.

The chain links TRBV27 to TRBJ2-3; 9 positions match TRBD2. The CDR3 spans 15 residues. Germline V gene lookup returns CDR1 MNHEY and CDR2 SMNVEV (reference sequence). Unmatched junction bases numbered 9, after V lost 8 bases and J lost 3 bases. This CDR3 is CASGWAGGRTDTQYF. The CDR3 region has the DNA TGTGCCAGCGGTTGGGCGGGAGGGCGTACAGATACGCAGTATTTT.

The chain carries TRBV6-1 and TRBJ2-7; 8 nucleotides agree with TRBD1. Germline V CDR1 and CDR2: MNHNS, SASEGT. CDR3 length: 13 amino acids. V lost 10 bases, J lost 6 bases, and 11 bases stayed unmatched. CDR3 coding DNA: TGTGCCACCACCGGGACAGGAGGCTTCGAGCAGTACTTC. Translating it yields CATTGTGGFEQYF.